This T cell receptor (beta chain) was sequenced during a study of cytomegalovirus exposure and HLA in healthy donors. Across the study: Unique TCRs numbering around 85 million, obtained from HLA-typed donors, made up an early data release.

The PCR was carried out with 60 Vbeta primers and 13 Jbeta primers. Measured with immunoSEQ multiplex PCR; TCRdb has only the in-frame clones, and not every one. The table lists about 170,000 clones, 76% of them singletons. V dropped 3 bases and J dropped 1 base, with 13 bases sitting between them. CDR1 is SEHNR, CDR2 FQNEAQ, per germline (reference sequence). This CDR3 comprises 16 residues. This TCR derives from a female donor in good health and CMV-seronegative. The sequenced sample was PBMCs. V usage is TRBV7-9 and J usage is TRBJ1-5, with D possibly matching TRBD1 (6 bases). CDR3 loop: CASSFAGGRSNQPQHF. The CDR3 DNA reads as TGTGCCAGCAGCTTTGCGGGGGGCCGAAGCAATCAGCCCCAGCATTTT.